The 21 T cell receptor beta chains below all came from one sample that was sequenced in a study of identical twins. TCRdb reprocessed the 5' RACE reads via MiXCR and lists one record per CDR3 protein. Here the sample spans some 570,000 distinct CDR3 sequences, about 22% being singletons. The sample was also reused in another study, on yellow fever vaccine responses in identical twins.

The source material was CD4+ T cells sorted from blood. All receptors derive from a woman between 18 and 30 years old in good health.

This sequence joins TRBV24-1 and TRBJ2-7, with 12 bases identical to TRBD1. This CDR3 is built from 16 residues. CDR1 is KGHDR and CDR2 is SFDVKD in the germline V gene. V lost 4 bases, J lost 0 bases, and 3 bases stayed unmatched. CDR3 region: CATSEGQGAASYEQYF. For the CDR3, the DNA is TGTGCCACCAGTGAGGGACAGGGGGCGGCCTCCTACGAGCAGTACTTC.

The rearrangement links TRBV6-2 or TRBV6-3 to TRBJ2-3, with TRBD2 matching 11 bases. Trimming removed 8 bases from V and 5 bases from J; junction bases left unmatched: 27. Germline CDR1 is MNHEY and CDR2 is SVGEGT. The CDR3 has 21 residues. Here the CDR3 reads CASLLSRRGLLSGGALDTQYF. The CDR3 region has the DNA TGTGCCAGCTTATTGTCCCGACGAGGTCTCCTTAGCGGGGGGGCCCTAGATACGCAGTATTTT.

The genes are TRBV13 and TRBJ2-5; D may be TRBD2 (6 bases). The CDR3 sequence is 13 residues long. V was pared by 5 bases and J by 3 bases, with 10 bases between. Germline assignment: CDR1 PRHDT and CDR2 FYEKMQ (reference sequence). The chain's CDR3 is CASSPRREETQYF. CDR3 nucleotide sequence: TGTGCCAGCAGCCCGCGGAGGGAAGAGACCCAGTACTTC. Full variable domain (outside the CDR3, taken from reference TRBV13 and TRBJ2-5): AAGVIQSPRHLIKEKRETATLKCYPIPRHDTVYWYQQGPGQDPQFLISFYEKMQSDKGSIPDRFSAQQFSDYHSELNMSSLELGDSALYFCASSPRREETQYFGPGTRLLVL.

This clonotype was detected a few times. The V call is TRBV6-1, the J call TRBJ2-7; no definite D call. Trimming stripped 5 bases from V and 5 bases from J, with 10 bases between. The CDR3 runs 12 residues. Germline-derived CDR1 and CDR2 are MNHNS and SASEGT. The DNA of the CDR3 is TGTGCCAGCAGTTCTCTAGTTCACGAGCAGTACGTC. Amino acids: CASSSLVHEQYV.

The chain uses TRBV4-2 and TRBJ2-3; tentatively, D is TRBD1 or TRBD2 (5 bases each). From germline, CDR1 is LGHNA and CDR2 YNFKEQ. V was pared by 3 bases and J by 4 bases, with 8 bases between. This CDR3 region has 13 residues. The DNA for the CDR3 is TGTGCCAGCAGCCATGGGACCCCAGATACGCAGTATTTT. Translating gives CASSHGTPDTQYF.

The sample holds a few counts of this clonotype. The chain recombines TRBV7-3 with TRBJ2-1, with 10 bases matching TRBD2. The CDR3 is 15 residues long. Germline trimming cut 5 bases from V and 7 bases from J; bases unmatched to any gene: 8. Germline-derived CDR1 and CDR2 are SGHTA and FQGTGA. For the CDR3, the DNA is TGTGCCAGCAGCACCGGGACTAGCGAAAGGAATGAGCAGTTCTTC. This encodes CASSTGTSERNEQFF.

This sequence joins TRBV5-1 and TRBJ2-1; 9 nucleotides agree with TRBD2. With V trimmed by 0 bases and J by 13 bases, 14 bases remained unmatched. Germline CDR1 and CDR2: SGHRS and YFSETQ. CDR3 length: 16 residues. CDR3 protein: CASSLEGTSYLVSQFF. Written as DNA, the CDR3 is TGCGCCAGCAGCTTGGAGGGGACTAGCTACCTTGTAAGTCAGTTCTTC.

This clonotype was seen a few times. The CDR3 sequence: CASSWDGRETEQFF. The CDR3 nucleotides are TGCGCCAGCAGCTGGGATGGGCGGGAGACTGAGCAGTTCTTC. The chain joins TRBV5-1 to TRBJ2-1; TRBD2 aligns across 7 bases. Germline V gene sequence: CDR1 SGHRS, CDR2 YFSETQ. V trimming: 3 bases; J trimming: 9 bases; junction bases outside the gene matches: 9. This CDR3 is 14 amino acids long.

This clonotype was seen only a few times. This chain's CDR3 is CAIRKPGTSGTDTQYF. The DNA of the CDR3 is TGTGCCATCAGGAAGCCGGGGACTAGCGGCACAGATACGCAGTATTTT. The chain carries TRBV10-3 and TRBJ2-3; 10 nucleotides match TRBD2. V lost 6 bases and J lost 1; bases outside the gene matches: 7. This CDR3 is built from 16 residues. Germline loops: CDR1 ENHRY, CDR2 SYGVKD.

The CDR3 DNA is TGTGCCATCAGTAAACAGGGGGCGCTGGACTATGGCTACACCTTC. It encodes CAISKQGALDYGYTF. The gene calls are TRBV10-3 and TRBJ1-2; 9 nucleotides align to TRBD1. J gave up 3 bases and V 5 bases, and 7 bases lay outside the gene matches. From germline, CDR1 is ENHRY and CDR2 SYGVKD. The CDR3 has 15 residues.

The rearrangement links TRBV28 to TRBJ2-6; possible D gene TRBD2, 7 bases. The CDR3 loop spans 17 amino acids. CDR1 MDHEN and CDR2 SYDVKM come from the germline V gene. Deletions cut 3 bases from V and 0 bases from J, with 12 bases between. The DNA for the CDR3 is TGTGCCAGCAGTTTCGGGGGGCTGAGCTCTGGGGCCAACGTCCTGACTTTC. Translation: CASSFGGLSSGANVLTF.

This clonotype was seen only a few times. The J gene is TRBJ2-1, the V gene TRBV5-1; TRBD2 might be the D (6 bases). Trimming removed 4 bases at V and 9 bases at J, with 20 bases between. The CDR3 totals 15 residues. CDR1 SGHRS and CDR2 YFSETQ come from the germline V gene. CDR3 loop: CASSAGTTSRAEQFF. In nucleotides, the CDR3 is TGCGCCAGCAGCGCGGGAACAACAAGCCGGGCTGAGCAGTTCTTC.

This sequence joins TRBV3-1 and TRBJ2-5; perhaps TRBD1 as D (7 bases). Trimming took off 3 bases at V and 5 bases at J, with 13 bases between the two ends. The CDR3 loop spans 14 amino acids. Germline V gene lookup returns CDR1 LGHDT and CDR2 YNNKEL (reference sequence). For the CDR3, the DNA is TGTGCCAGCAGCCACCAGACAGGGAGGGAGACCCAGTACTTC. Its translation is CASSHQTGRETQYF.

This clonotype was counted many times. The chain combines TRBV12-3 or TRBV12-4 with TRBJ1-3; D gene unclear. The CDR3 is 16 residues long. The V gene lost 6 bases and the J gene lost 0 bases, with 15 bases spanning the gap. In DNA, the CDR3 is TGTGCCAGCAGCCACCACGGAGGCCCCTCTGGAAACACCATATATTTT. Its protein is CASSHHGGPSGNTIYF.

The chain carries TRBV6-5 and TRBJ2-5; 7 positions match TRBD1. With V trimmed by 0 bases and J by 6 bases, 10 bases remained unmatched. Germline CDR1 reads MNHEY; CDR2 reads SVGAGI. This CDR3 spans 16 amino acids. CDR3 amino acids: CASSYSGQGVRKTQYF. CDR3 in DNA: TGTGCCAGCAGTTACTCGGGGCAGGGGGTACGGAAGACCCAGTACTTC.

This clonotype was detected only a few times. The chain joins TRBV15 to TRBJ2-2; D is tentatively TRBD1 or TRBD2 (5 bases each). The CDR3 is 16 residues long. Looked up from germline, CDR1 is LNHNV and CDR2 is YYDKDF (reference sequence). Trimming pared 4 bases from V and 2 bases from J, leaving 14 bases between. Here the CDR3 DNA reads TGTGCCACCAGCAATACCGGGACCATTAACACCGGGGAGCTGTTTTTT. Amino acid sequence: CATSNTGTINTGELFF.

This clonotype was seen only a few times. This chain joins TRBV12-3 or TRBV12-4 and TRBJ2-6; 9 positions match TRBD1. Trimming cost V 1 base and J 1 base; bases outside gene matches: 5. The CDR3 consists of 18 residues. The CDR3 bases are TGTGCCAGCAGTTTAGACAGGGGGCCGGGTTCTGGGGCCAACGTCCTGACTTTC. It translates to CASSLDRGPGSGANVLTF.

The chain employs TRBV2 and TRBJ2-2; D unclear. Trimming stripped 0 bases from V and 4 bases from J, with 15 bases between. Germline V CDR1 and CDR2: SNHLY, FYNNEI. The CDR3 runs to 17 residues. The CDR3 region has the DNA TGTGCCAGCAGTGAAGCCCGGGCCCGACGTATCACCGGGGAGCTGTTTTTT. It specifies CASSEARARRITGELFF.

The chain links TRBV4-1 to TRBJ2-3, with D unresolved. V gave up 4 bases and J gave up 6 bases, with 8 bases separating them. The CDR3 extends over 12 amino acids. Germline V CDR1 and CDR2: MGHRA, YSYEKL. CDR3: CASSPFGDTQYF. In nucleotides, the CDR3 is TGCGCCAGCAGCCCATTTGGGGATACGCAGTATTTT.

This clonotype was seen ten or more times. The rearrangement uses TRBV29-1 and TRBJ2-2, with 12 nucleotides matching TRBD1. This CDR3 region has 15 residues. V dropped 7 bases and J dropped 6; count of bases not matched to a gene: 9. Germline V gene data show CDR1 as SQVTM and CDR2 as ANQGSEA. CDR3 residues: CSATGTGGFAGELFF. Written as DNA, the CDR3 is TGCAGCGCTACCGGGACAGGGGGCTTCGCCGGGGAGCTGTTTTTT.

This rearrangement joins TRBV19 to TRBJ2-1; D is unresolved. Looked up from germline, CDR1 is LNHDA and CDR2 is SQIVND (reference sequence). The CDR3 loop spans 16 amino acids. Trimming left V 0 bases short and J 5 bases short, with 14 bases between. Here the CDR3 reads CASSIDLRVRDNEQFF. The CDR3 coding sequence is TGTGCCAGTAGTATAGATCTACGGGTTCGGGACAATGAGCAGTTCTTC.